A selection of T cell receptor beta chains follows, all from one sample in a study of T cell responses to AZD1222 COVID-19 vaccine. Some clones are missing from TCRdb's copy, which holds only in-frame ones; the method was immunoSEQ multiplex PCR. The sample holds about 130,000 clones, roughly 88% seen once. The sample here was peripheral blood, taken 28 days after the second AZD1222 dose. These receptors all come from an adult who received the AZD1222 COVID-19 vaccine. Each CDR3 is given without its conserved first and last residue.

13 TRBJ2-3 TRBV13 ASSYPSGGTDTQY
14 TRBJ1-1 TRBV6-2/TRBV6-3 ASSYSTVGLNTEAF
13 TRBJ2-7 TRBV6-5 ASSFTSGLGDEQY
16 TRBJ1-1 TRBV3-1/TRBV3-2 ASSQDPSGRVTNTEAF
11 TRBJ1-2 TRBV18 ASSPRGDYGYT
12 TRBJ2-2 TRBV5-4 ASSFGQNAGELF
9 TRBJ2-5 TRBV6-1 ASSESETQY
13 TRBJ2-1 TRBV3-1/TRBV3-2 ASSQFLAGVNEQF
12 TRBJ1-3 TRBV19 ASSISGIGNTIY
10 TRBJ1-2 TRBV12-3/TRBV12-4 ASREQGKGYT
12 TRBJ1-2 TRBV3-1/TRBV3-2 ASSQESGHGGYT
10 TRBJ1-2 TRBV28 ASFGTDYGYT
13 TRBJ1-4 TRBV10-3 AIGSATGKDEKLF
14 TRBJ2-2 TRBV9 ASSPLGTALTGELF
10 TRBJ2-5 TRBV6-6 ASSYGKETQY
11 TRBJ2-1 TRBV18 ASSPRKVNEQF
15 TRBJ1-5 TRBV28 ASSWGAGTVFDQPQH
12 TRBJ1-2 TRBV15 ATSREGGGYGYT
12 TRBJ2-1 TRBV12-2 ASRGGQGPNEQF
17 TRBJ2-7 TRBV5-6 ASSLAFPPRLARSYEQY
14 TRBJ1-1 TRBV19 ASSRDSRSMNTEAF
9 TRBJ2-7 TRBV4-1 ASSRNYEQY
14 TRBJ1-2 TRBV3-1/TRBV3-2 ASSHLGGRGNYGYT
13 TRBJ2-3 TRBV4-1 ASSQTSGGIDTQY
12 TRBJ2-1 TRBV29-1 SVDGSGGLDEQF
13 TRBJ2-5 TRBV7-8 ASSHPQGGEETQY
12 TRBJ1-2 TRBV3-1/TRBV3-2 ASSQDWPDYGYT
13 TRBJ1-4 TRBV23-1 ASSHPGGVVEKLF
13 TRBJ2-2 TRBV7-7 ASSAGGVGTGELF
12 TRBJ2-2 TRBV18 ASSLREGTGELF
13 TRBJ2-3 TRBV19 ASSPGQGAGDTQY
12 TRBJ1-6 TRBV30 AWSAGVGNSPLH
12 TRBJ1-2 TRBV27 ASSSHDRGAGYT
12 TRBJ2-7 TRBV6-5 ASNKRTSGGEQY
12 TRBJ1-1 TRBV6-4 ASRDGDRDTEAF
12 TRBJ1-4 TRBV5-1 ASSIQDSNEKLF
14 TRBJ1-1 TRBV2 ASSAWGTLGNTEAF
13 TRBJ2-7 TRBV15 ATSRDSGRVYEQY
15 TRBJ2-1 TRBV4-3 ASSQDGLAEAFDEQF
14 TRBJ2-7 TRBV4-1 ASSQVFSGDGNEQY
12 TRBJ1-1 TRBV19 ASSIFLGGPEAF
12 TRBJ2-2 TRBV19 ASSQGPNTGELF
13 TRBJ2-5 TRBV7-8 ASSLSWPGGETQY
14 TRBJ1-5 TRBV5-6 ASSLWSGLGNQPQH
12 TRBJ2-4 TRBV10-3 AIRGEGTKNIQY
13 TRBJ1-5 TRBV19 ASSTVRREDQPQH
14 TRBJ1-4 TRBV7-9 ASSLGRSGVGEKLF
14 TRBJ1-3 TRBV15 ATSRDVLSSGNTIY
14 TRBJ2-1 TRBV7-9 ASSLLGRTPNGEQF
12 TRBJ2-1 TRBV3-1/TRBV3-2 ASSQREGYNEQF
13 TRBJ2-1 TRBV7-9 ASSPVRGGHNEQF